This T cell receptor beta chain is drawn from a study of control samples from healthy donors and cancer patients. Data came from immunoSEQ multiplex PCR; TCRdb stores just in-frame clones and leaves some out. This table holds under 450,000 clones, approximately 90% found once. The CDR3 contains 13 residues. Trimming took 5 bases from V and 1 from J, leaving 8 bases between them. CDR1 is ENHRY and CDR2 is SYGVKD in the germline V gene. The sequenced sample was PBMCs. This receptor was obtained from a man between 40 and 49 years old with head and neck cancer. The rearrangement uses TRBV10-3 and TRBJ1-1; a possible D gene is TRBD1 (6 bases). DNA for the CDR3: TGTGCCATCAGTTGGACAGCGAACACTGAAGCTTTCTTT. Translated, it gives CAISWTANTEAFF.